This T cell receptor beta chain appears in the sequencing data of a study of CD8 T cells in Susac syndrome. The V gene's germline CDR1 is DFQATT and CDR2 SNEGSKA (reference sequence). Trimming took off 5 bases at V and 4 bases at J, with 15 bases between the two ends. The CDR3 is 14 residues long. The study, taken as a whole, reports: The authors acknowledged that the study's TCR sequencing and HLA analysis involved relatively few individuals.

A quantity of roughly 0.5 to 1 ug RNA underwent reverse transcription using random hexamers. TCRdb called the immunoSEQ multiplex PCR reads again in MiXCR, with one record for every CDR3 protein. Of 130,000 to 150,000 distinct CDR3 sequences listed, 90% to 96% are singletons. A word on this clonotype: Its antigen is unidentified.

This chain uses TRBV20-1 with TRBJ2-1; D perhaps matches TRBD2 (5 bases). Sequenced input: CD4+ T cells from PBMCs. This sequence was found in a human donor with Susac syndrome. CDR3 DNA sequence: TGCAGTGCTCGTAACCGGGGAAATTACAATGAGCAGTTCTTC. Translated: CSARNRGNYNEQFF.